Detailed here is one TCR beta chain. Its cognate antigen is unknown. This entry belongs to a study of blood T cells in healthy people across ages. General study findings and limits: Both higher diversity and more naive CD4+ cells marked long-lived donors when set against aged donors.

Through a sample-barcoded 5' primer and a J-beta primer mix, a second PCR was run for roughly 6 to 12 cycles. TCRdb re-analysed the 5' RACE reads in MiXCR, keeping a single row per CDR3 protein. The repertoire holds roughly 1,800,000 distinct CDR3 sequences, with around 50% as singletons. Every sample yielded at least 6.5 million isolated PBMCs. This CDR3 is built from 16 residues. Germline trimming cut 3 bases from V and 7 bases from J; bases unmatched to any gene: 11. Germline CDR1 reads KGHDR; CDR2 reads SFDVKD. Source material: blood. This receptor was taken from a woman in her forties in good health. The chain has TRBV24-1 and TRBJ2-7; 10 nucleotides align to TRBD1. The CDR3 nucleotides read TGTGCCACCAGTGATCGAGGGACAGGGGTGGGCAATGAGCAGTACTTC. As protein: CATSDRGTGVGNEQYF.